Shown below are 27 T cell receptor beta chains from a single sample sequenced in a study of T cell responses to AZD1222 COVID-19 vaccine. Clones were read by immunoSEQ multiplex PCR, and TCRdb kept only the in-frame ones, dropping some. Among about 130,000 clones listed, approximately 83% were seen once. The sample was peripheral blood, taken on day 0 of AZD1222 vaccination. The receptors come from an adult in good health.

This chain uses TRBV18 with TRBJ1-5, with TRBD1 matching over 8 bases. The length of the CDR3 is 15 residues. Trimming took 3 bases from V and 7 from J; bases not matched to a gene: 8. Germline CDR1 and CDR2: KGHSH and LQKENI. The CDR3 nucleotides are TGTGCCAGCTCACCGGGACAGGTATTAGGACAGCCCCAGCATTTT. It encodes CASSPGQVLGQPQHF.

The chain carries TRBV7-2 and TRBJ1-5; perhaps TRBD1 as D (5 bases). Germline CDR1 is SGHTA and CDR2 is FQGNSA. Trimming pared 1 base from V and 3 bases from J, leaving 13 bases between. The CDR3 consists of 16 residues. The CDR3 DNA reads as TGTGCCAGCAGCTTAGTAGGAGGGGTGGACAATCAGCCCCAGCATTTT. This codes for CASSLVGGVDNQPQHF.

The rearrangement links TRBV9 to TRBJ1-4, with D unresolved. CDR3 length equals 16 residues. The germline gives CDR1 SGDLS, CDR2 YYNGEE. V lost 2 bases and J lost 0, with 11 bases in between. The DNA for the CDR3 is TGTGCCAGCAGCGTGGGCAGTTATGCAACTAATGAAAAACTGTTTTTT. Protein product: CASSVGSYATNEKLFF.

The chain joins TRBV5-4 to TRBJ1-6, with D tentatively TRBD1 (6 bases). This CDR3 comprises 15 residues. The germline CDR1 and CDR2 sequences are SGHNT and YYREEE (reference sequence). V was pared by 4 bases and J by 10 bases, with 18 bases between. The CDR3 loop reads CASSPGGTKKSPLHF. The CDR3 bases are TGTGCCAGCAGCCCGGGTGGGACAAAAAAATCACCCCTCCACTTT.

The sample holds one count of this clone. CDR3 region: CASSALANYGYTF. The CDR3, as DNA: TGTGCCAGCAGCGCCTTAGCTAACTATGGCTACACCTTC. The chain recombines TRBV9 with TRBJ1-2; the D is unclear. Per germline, CDR1 SGDLS and CDR2 YYNGEE. V was trimmed by 3 bases and J by 0 bases, leaving 6 bases between them. The CDR3 covers 13 residues.

This chain links TRBV4-1 with TRBJ1-5; D is unresolved. This CDR3 spans 13 amino acids. With 4 bases removed from V and 9 bases from J, the gap between germline ends came to 13 bases. Germline values: CDR1 MGHRA, CDR2 YSYEKL. Written as DNA, the CDR3 is TGCGCCAGCAGCCCAGTGGGGAGCGGGCCCCAGCATTTT. Residues: CASSPVGSGPQHF.

V usage is TRBV9 and J usage is TRBJ1-4; 7 bases agree with TRBD1. Germline loops: CDR1 SGDLS, CDR2 YYNGEE. Germline trimming cut 4 bases from V and 7 bases from J; bases unmatched to any gene: 7. The CDR3 extends over 14 amino acids. The CDR3 region has the DNA TGTGCCAGCAGCTTAACAGGGGAGGGTGAAAAACTGTTTTTT. It codes for CASSLTGEGEKLFF.

V usage is TRBV11-2 and J usage is TRBJ2-2; D remains unclear. V lost 5 bases and J lost 3, with 13 bases in between. The CDR3 runs to 15 residues. The V gene's germline CDR1 is SGHAT and CDR2 FQNNGV. Here the CDR3 reads CASSPAFRYTGELFF. Written as DNA, the CDR3 is TGTGCCAGCAGCCCAGCCTTTCGATACACCGGGGAGCTGTTTTTT.

This chain uses TRBV2 with TRBJ2-2; D gene uncertain. The V and J ends lost 1 base and 3 bases respectively, with 3 bases between them. This CDR3 has 13 amino acids. CDR1 SNHLY and CDR2 FYNNEI come from the germline V gene. The CDR3 sequence is CASSEVDTGELFF. The DNA for the CDR3 is TGTGCCAGCAGTGAAGTCGACACCGGGGAGCTGTTTTTT.

This clone was seen a few times. The rearrangement uses TRBV6-1 and TRBJ1-1; no clear D gene. The CDR3 totals 16 residues. Germline-derived CDR1 and CDR2 are MNHNS and SASEGT. The V end was cut by 1 base, the J end by 3 bases, with 15 bases between. CDR3 amino acids: CASSEGVWGPDTEAFF. Written as DNA, the CDR3 is TGTGCCAGCAGTGAAGGCGTGTGGGGTCCGGACACTGAAGCTTTCTTT.

The CDR3 here is CASSDGGYGYTF. The CDR3 DNA is TGTGCCAGCAGTGACGGGGGCTATGGCTACACCTTC. The chain combines TRBV6-4 with TRBJ1-2; D may be TRBD1 (5 bases). V dropped 2 bases and J dropped 4 bases, with 5 bases sitting between them. The CDR3 consists of 12 residues. Germline V lookup: CDR1 MRHNA, CDR2 SNTAGT.

The V call is TRBV11-2, the J call TRBJ2-5; 14 bases fit TRBD2. The J segment lost 5 bases and the V segment lost 5 bases, leaving 7 bases of the junction unmatched. Per the germline V gene, CDR1 is SGHAT and CDR2 is FQNNGV. This CDR3 is 16 amino acids long. DNA for the CDR3: TGTGCCAGCAGCCCGGGACTAGCGGGGGTAGGCGAGACCCAGTACTTC. It codes for CASSPGLAGVGETQYF.

The chain recombines TRBV7-8 with TRBJ2-7, with 9 bases that match TRBD1. Germline values: CDR1 SGHVS, CDR2 FQNEAQ. Trimming took 5 bases from V and 5 from J; bases not matched to a gene: 7. The CDR3 spans 14 residues. CDR3 region: CASSRPTGGDEQYF. In nucleotides, the CDR3 is TGTGCCAGCAGCCGACCCACAGGGGGCGACGAGCAGTACTTC.

The chain has TRBV20-1 and TRBJ1-6; a weak D match, TRBD1 (5 bases). Deletions cut 3 bases from V and 9 bases from J, with 9 bases between. The CDR3 totals 12 residues. Germline CDR1 DFQATT, CDR2 SNEGSKA (reference sequence). CDR3 loop: CSASPGGSPLHF. In DNA form, the CDR3 reads TGCAGTGCTAGTCCCGGGGGTTCACCCCTCCACTTT.

This clone is a singleton in its sample. V usage is TRBV19 and J usage is TRBJ1-5, with D possibly being TRBD1 (5 bases). The V gene lost 3 bases and the J gene lost 7 bases, with 22 bases spanning the gap. The CDR3 loop spans 17 amino acids. CDR1 and CDR2 (germline): LNHDA, SQIVND (reference sequence). CDR3 amino acids: CASSIGGTGGLLQPQHF. The CDR3 coding sequence is TGTGCCAGTAGTATTGGCGGAACGGGGGGGTTACTGCAGCCCCAGCATTTT.

As regards this clone: This specimen includes other DNA sequences encoding the same CDR3. The CDR3 DNA sequence: TGTGCCACCAGTGACCCGGGGAGAACTGAAGCTTTCTTT. Amino acid sequence: CATSDPGRTEAFF. The V call is TRBV24-1, the J call TRBJ1-1, with no clear D. V was shortened by 4 bases and J by 5 bases, with 10 bases between the two germline ends. CDR3 length: 13 amino acids. CDR1 is KGHDR, CDR2 SFDVKD, per germline.

The chain links TRBV9 to TRBJ2-7; 13 bases match TRBD2. The V segment lost 0 bases and the J segment 7 bases; nucleotides outside the gene matches: 4. The length of the CDR3 is 15 residues. CDR1 and CDR2 (germline): SGDLS, YYNGEE. In nucleotides, the CDR3 is TGTGCCAGCAGCGTAGGGACTAGCGGGAGAGGGGAGCAGTACTTC. This encodes CASSVGTSGRGEQYF.

The chain carries TRBV15 and TRBJ1-2, with D perhaps TRBD1 (5 bases). Germline loops: CDR1 LNHNV, CDR2 YYDKDF (reference sequence). The germline V and J ends were trimmed by 1 base and 8 bases, with 14 bases remaining between them. This CDR3 region has 14 residues. CDR3 amino acids: CATSRAGTGEGYTF. The CDR3 DNA is TGTGCCACCAGCAGAGCCGGGACCGGGGAAGGCTACACCTTC.

The chain carries TRBV5-8 and TRBJ2-5, with 7 bases lining up with TRBD1. CDR3 length equals 15 residues. J lost 4 bases, V lost 4 bases, and 10 bases had no gene match. Germline V gene lookup returns CDR1 SGHTS and CDR2 YDEGEE. The CDR3 reads CASSPLKWDRETQYF. CDR3 nucleotide sequence: TGTGCCAGCAGCCCGCTAAAGTGGGACAGAGAGACCCAGTACTTC.

The chain links TRBV5-6 to TRBJ1-1; D remains ambiguous. The length of the CDR3 is 18 residues. Trimming took off 2 bases at V and 0 bases at J, with 20 bases between the two ends. Germline V gene sequence: CDR1 SGHDT, CDR2 YYEEEE. The CDR3 nucleotides read TGTGCCAGCAGCTTTTTCCCACTCATTGGTCGGGTGAACACTGAAGCTTTCTTT. Protein sequence: CASSFFPLIGRVNTEAFF.

The gene calls are TRBV19 and TRBJ2-7, with a tentative D call TRBD1 (6 bases). Trimming pared 10 bases from V and 3 bases from J, leaving 25 bases between. The CDR3 is made up of 16 amino acids. Germline-derived CDR1 and CDR2 are LNHDA and SQIVND (reference sequence). The CDR3 sequence is CATSKGPQGLSYEQYF. Here the CDR3 DNA reads TGTGCCACCTCAAAGGGGCCGCAGGGGCTGAGCTACGAGCAGTACTTC.

This chain links TRBV6-6 with TRBJ2-1; 12 bases map to TRBD2. The germline V gene has CDR1 MNHNY and CDR2 SVGAGI (reference sequence). This CDR3 has 17 amino acids. J gave up 0 bases and V 5 bases, and 5 bases lay outside the gene matches. This chain's CDR3 is CASSRTSGASSYNEQFF. In nucleotides, the CDR3 is TGTGCCAGCAGTCGGACTAGCGGGGCAAGCTCCTACAATGAGCAGTTCTTC.

This clone has just a few counts. CDR3 residues: CASGTAKTEAFF. In nucleotides, the CDR3 is TGTGCCAGCGGGACAGCGAAAACTGAAGCTTTCTTT. V gene TRBV3-1 (or the pseudogene TRBV3-2) combines with J gene TRBJ1-1; 7 positions agree with TRBD1. CDR1 is LGHDT, CDR2 YNNKEL, per germline (reference sequence). The CDR3 totals 12 residues. The trim removed 8 bases at V and 5 bases at J, leaving 5 bases unmatched.

The chain couples TRBV9 to TRBJ1-1, with D tentatively TRBD1 (6 bases). The V gene lost 4 bases and the J gene lost 8 bases, with 15 bases spanning the gap. CDR1 and CDR2 from the germline V gene are SGDLS and YYNGEE. This CDR3 contains 13 residues. The CDR3 spells CASSPGAGSEAFF. CDR3 in DNA: TGTGCCAGCAGCCCAGGGGCAGGGTCCGAAGCTTTCTTT.

V and J are TRBV20-1 and TRBJ2-7; D uncertain. The CDR3 length is 11 residues. V gave up 3 bases and J gave up 5 bases, with 8 bases separating them. The germline V gene encodes CDR1 DFQATT and CDR2 SNEGSKA (reference sequence). Here the CDR3 DNA reads TGCAGTGCTAGGACAATCAACGAGCAGTACTTC. It yields the protein CSARTINEQYF.

The chain links TRBV18 to TRBJ1-2; TRBD1 agrees at 8 bases. The germline V gene has CDR1 KGHSH and CDR2 LQKENI. The CDR3 contains 16 residues. The J segment lost 2 bases and the V segment lost 3 bases, leaving 8 bases of the junction unmatched. CDR3 sequence: CASSPIIQGANYGYTF. The DNA for the CDR3 is TGTGCCAGCTCACCCATAATCCAGGGGGCAAACTATGGCTACACCTTC.

In DNA form, the CDR3 reads TGTGCCATCAGTGAGGGGGCACAAGGCCAGCCCCAGCATTTT. Translated, it gives CAISEGAQGQPQHF. This chain uses TRBV10-3 with TRBJ1-5; D might be TRBD1 (5 bases). The CDR3 loop spans 14 amino acids. The germline V gene has CDR1 ENHRY and CDR2 SYGVKD. V lost 2 bases to trimming and J lost 7 bases, with 12 bases between them.